This T cell receptor beta chain was found in a study of blood T cell repertoires in COVID-19. About the research overall: From T cells, B-cell-depleted T cells, or PBMCs came the material, which was cDNA or gDNA.

The CDR3 contains 13 residues. The germline gives CDR1 SGHTS, CDR2 YDEGEE. J lost 4 bases, V lost 2 bases, and 1 base had no gene match. Per the original data handling: Estimates of nucleated cell counts were drawn from the amplification of reference gene primers. The protocol was immunoSEQ multiplex PCR, while the TCRdb copy is restricted to in-frame clones and leaves out a portion. V, J and clone size derive from that table, while D and trimming were established from the DNA sequence. The sample records roughly 60,000 clones, 81% being singletons. What was sequenced was peripheral blood. This TCR was recovered from a man older than 75 with acute or convalescent COVID-19. The J gene is TRBJ2-5, the V gene TRBV5-8, with 8 bases matching TRBD1. This CDR3 is CASSFDRGETQYF. CDR3 sequence (DNA): TGTGCCAGCAGCTTCGACAGGGGAGAGACCCAGTACTTC.